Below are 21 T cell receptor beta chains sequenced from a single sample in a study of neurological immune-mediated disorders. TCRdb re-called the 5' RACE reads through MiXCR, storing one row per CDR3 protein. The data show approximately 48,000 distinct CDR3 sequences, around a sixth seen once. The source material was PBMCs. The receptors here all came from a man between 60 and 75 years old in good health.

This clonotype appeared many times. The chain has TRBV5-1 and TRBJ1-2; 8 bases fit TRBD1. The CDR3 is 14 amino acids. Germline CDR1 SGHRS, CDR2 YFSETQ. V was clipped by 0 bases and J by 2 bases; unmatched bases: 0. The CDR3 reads CASSLGTGNYGYTF. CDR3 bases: TGCGCCAGCAGCTTGGGGACAGGGAACTATGGCTACACCTTC.

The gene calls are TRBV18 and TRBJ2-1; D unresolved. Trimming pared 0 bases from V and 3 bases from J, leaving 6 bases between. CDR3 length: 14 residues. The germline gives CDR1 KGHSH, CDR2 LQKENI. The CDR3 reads CASSPPFDYNEQFF. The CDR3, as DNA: TGTGCCAGCTCACCACCGTTTGACTACAATGAGCAGTTCTTC.

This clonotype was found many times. The CDR3 DNA reads TGTGCCAGCAGTTTACCGGGACTAGCGGGATCCGGGGAGCTGTTTTTT. Translating gives CASSLPGLAGSGELFF. The V and J genes are TRBV28 and TRBJ2-2; 13 nucleotides align to TRBD2. With V trimmed by 2 bases and J by 6 bases, 3 bases remained unmatched. The CDR3 runs to 16 residues. Germline CDR1 MDHEN, CDR2 SYDVKM. The full variable domain, with the rest looked up from reference TRBV28 and TRBJ2-2, is DVKVTQSSRYLVKRTGEKVFLECVQDMDHENMFWYRQDPGLGLRLIYFSYDVKMKEKGDIPEGYSVSREKKERFSLILESASTNQTSMYLCASSLPGLAGSGELFFGEGSRLTVL.

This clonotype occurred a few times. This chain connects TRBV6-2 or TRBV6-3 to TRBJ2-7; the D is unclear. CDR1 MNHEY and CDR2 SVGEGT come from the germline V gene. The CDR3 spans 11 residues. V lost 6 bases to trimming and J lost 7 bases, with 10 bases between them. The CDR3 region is CASSDRQEQYF. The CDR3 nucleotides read TGTGCCAGCAGCGACCGCCAGGAGCAGTACTTC.

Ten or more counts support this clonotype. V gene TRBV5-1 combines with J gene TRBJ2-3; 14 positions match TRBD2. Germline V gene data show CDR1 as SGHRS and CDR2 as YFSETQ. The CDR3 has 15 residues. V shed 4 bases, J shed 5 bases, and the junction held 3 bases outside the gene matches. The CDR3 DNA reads TGCGCCAGCAGCACCGGGACTAGCGGGAGAGATACGCAGTATTTT. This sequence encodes CASSTGTSGRDTQYF.

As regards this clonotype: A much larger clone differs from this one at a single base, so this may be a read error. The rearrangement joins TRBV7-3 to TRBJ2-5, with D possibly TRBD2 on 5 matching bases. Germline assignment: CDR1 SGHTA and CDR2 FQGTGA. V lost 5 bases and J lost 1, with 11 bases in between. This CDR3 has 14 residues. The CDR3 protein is CASSRRGGQETQYF. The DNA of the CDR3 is TGTGCCAGCAGCCGACGGGGTGGCCAAGAGACCCAGTACTTC.

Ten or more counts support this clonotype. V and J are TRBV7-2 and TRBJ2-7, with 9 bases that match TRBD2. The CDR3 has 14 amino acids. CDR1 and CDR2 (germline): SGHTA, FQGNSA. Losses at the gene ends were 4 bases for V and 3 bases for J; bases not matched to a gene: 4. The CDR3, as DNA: TGTGCCAGCAGCTCCATAGCGGGAGTCTACGAGCAGTACTTC. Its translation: CASSSIAGVYEQYF.

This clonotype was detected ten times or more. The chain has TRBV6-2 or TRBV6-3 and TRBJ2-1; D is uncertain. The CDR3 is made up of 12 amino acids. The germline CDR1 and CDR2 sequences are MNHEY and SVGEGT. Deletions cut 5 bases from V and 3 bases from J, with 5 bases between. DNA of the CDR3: TGTGCCAGCAGTCCCGGCTACAATGAGCAGTTCTTC. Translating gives CASSPGYNEQFF.

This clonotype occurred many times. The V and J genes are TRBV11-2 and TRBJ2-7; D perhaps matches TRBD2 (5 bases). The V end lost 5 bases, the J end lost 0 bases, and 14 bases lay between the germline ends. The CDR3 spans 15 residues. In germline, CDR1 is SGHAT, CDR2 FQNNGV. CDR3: CASSLRTGTSYEQYF. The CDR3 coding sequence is TGTGCCAGCAGCCTCAGGACTGGAACCTCCTACGAGCAGTACTTC.

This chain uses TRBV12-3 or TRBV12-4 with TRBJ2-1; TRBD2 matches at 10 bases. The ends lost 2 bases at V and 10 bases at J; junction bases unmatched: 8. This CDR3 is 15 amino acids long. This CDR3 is CASSLSLAGVGEQFF. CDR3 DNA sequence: TGTGCCAGCAGTTTAAGTCTAGCGGGAGTAGGAGAGCAGTTCTTC.

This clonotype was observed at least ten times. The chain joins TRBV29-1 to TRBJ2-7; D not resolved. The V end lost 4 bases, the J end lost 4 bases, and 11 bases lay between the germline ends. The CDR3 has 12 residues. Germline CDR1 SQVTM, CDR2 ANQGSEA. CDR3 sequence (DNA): TGCAGCGTTGCGCGGACCGATTACGAGCAGTACTTC. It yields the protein CSVARTDYEQYF.

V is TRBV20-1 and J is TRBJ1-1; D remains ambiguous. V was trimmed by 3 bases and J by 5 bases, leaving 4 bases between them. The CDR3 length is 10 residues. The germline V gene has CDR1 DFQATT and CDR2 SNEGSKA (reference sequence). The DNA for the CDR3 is TGCAGTGCTAGGAAGACTGAAGCTTTCTTT. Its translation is CSARKTEAFF.

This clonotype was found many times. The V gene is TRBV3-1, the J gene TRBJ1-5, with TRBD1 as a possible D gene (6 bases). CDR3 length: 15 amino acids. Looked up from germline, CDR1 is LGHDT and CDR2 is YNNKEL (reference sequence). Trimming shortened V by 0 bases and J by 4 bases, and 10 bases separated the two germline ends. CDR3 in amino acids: CASSQEGARNQPQHF. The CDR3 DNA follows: TGTGCCAGCAGCCAAGAGGGGGCGCGGAATCAGCCCCAGCATTTT.

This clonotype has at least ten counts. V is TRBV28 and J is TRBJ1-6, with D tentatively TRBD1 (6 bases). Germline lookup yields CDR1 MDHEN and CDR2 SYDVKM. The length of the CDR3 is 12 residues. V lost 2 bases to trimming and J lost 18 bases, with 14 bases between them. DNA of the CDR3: TGTGCCAGCAGTTTAGAGCGGACAGTCCCCCACTTT. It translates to CASSLERTVPHF.

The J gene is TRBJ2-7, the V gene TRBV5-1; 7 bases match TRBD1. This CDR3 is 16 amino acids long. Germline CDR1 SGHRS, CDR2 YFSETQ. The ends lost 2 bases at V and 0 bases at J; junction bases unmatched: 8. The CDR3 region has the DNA TGCGCCAGCAGCTTCGGGACAGCCAGGAGCTCCTACGAGCAGTACTTC. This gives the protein CASSFGTARSSYEQYF.

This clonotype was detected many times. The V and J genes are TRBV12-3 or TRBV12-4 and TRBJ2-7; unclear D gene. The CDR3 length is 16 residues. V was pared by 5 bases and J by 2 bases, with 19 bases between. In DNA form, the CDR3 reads TGTGCCAGCAGTGCCTTAGTGGCCTCTCGGGCCTACGAGCAGTACTTC. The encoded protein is CASSALVASRAYEQYF.

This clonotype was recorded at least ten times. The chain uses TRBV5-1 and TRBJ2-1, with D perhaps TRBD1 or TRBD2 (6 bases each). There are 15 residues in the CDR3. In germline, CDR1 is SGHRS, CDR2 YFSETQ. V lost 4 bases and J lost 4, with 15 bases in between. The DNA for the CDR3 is TGCGCCAGCAGCGGCGCGGGACAAGAGTACAATGAGCAGTTCTTC. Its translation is CASSGAGQEYNEQFF. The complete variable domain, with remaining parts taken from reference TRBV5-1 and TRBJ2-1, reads KAGVTQTPRYLIKTRGQQVTLSCSPISGHRSVSWYQQTPGQGLQFLFEYFSETQRNKGNFPGRFSGRQFSNSRSEMNVSTLELGDSALYLCASSGAGQEYNEQFFGPGTRLTVL.

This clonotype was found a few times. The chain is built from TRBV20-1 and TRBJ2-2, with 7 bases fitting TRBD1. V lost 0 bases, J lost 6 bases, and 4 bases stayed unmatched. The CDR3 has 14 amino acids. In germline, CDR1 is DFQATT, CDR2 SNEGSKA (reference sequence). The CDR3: CSARDPGGPGELFF. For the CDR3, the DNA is TGCAGTGCTAGAGATCCAGGGGGACCCGGGGAGCTGTTTTTT.

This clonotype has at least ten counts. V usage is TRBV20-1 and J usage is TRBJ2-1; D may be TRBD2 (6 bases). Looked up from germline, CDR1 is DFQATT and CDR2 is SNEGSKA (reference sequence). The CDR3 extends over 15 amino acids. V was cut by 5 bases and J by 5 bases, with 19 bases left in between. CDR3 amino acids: CSASPGTLGNNEQFF. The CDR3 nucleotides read TGCAGTGCTTCACCCGGGACTCTTGGGAACAATGAGCAGTTCTTC.

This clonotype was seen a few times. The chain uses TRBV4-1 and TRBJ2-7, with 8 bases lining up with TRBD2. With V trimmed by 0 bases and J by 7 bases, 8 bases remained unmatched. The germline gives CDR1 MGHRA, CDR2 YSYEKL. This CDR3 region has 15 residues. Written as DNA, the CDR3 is TGCGCCAGCAGCCAAGAGGGCGGGGGGCCTAGGGAGCAGTACTTC. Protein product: CASSQEGGGPREQYF.

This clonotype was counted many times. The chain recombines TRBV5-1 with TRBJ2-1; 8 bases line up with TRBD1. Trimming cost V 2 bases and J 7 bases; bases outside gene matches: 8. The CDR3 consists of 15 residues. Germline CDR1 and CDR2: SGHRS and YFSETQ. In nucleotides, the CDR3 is TGCGCCAGCAGCTTCGCCCAGGGGGCGAGGAATGAGCAGTTCTTC. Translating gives CASSFAQGARNEQFF.